The next 9 T cell receptor beta chains were all read from a single sample in a study of beta chain features in type 1 diabetes. Broader study findings: There was a moderate but significant shortening of TCRB CDR3s in all four CD4+ subsets of Type 1 diabetes patients.

All of the isolated RNA was reverse transcribed, so expressed TCRB transcripts were sequenced. This table comes from immunoSEQ multiplex PCR, and its TCRdb copy is limited to in-frame clones, with some not included. Among roughly 260,000 clones listed, approximately 10% were seen once. Their antigens are not known. The sample comprised naive CD4+ T cells from blood. The receptors stem from a man aged 25-45 years with type 1 diabetes.

This clone has more than one count but fewer than ten. V is TRBV5-4 and J is TRBJ2-5; TRBD1 matches at 10 bases. The V segment lost 4 bases and the J segment 4 bases; nucleotides outside the gene matches: 13. Germline V gives CDR1 SGHNT, CDR2 YYREEE (reference sequence). The CDR3 runs to 17 residues. The CDR3 sequence is CASSLGQGLWGGETQYF. The CDR3 region has the DNA TGTGCCAGCAGCCTGGGACAGGGGTTATGGGGCGGAGAGACCCAGTACTTC. Full variable domain (outside the CDR3, taken from reference TRBV5-4 and TRBJ2-5): ETGVTQSPTHLIKTRGQQVTLRCSSQSGHNTVSWYQQALGQGPQFIFQYYREEENGRGNFPPRFSGLQFPNYSSELNVNALELDDSALYLCASSLGQGLWGGETQYFGPGTRLLVL.

Only a few counts were recorded for this clone. The chain couples TRBV7-2 to TRBJ2-5; unclear D gene. Per the germline V gene, CDR1 is SGHTA and CDR2 is FQGNSA. The CDR3 sequence is 13 residues long. V lost 1 base to trimming and J lost 0 bases, with 3 bases between them. CDR3 coding DNA: TGTGCCAGCAGCTTAGTATACCAAGAGACCCAGTACTTC. Protein sequence: CASSLVYQETQYF.

This clone was found once. This sequence joins TRBV5-1 and TRBJ2-3; 9 bases are shared with TRBD2. Germline V gene sequence: CDR1 SGHRS, CDR2 YFSETQ. The CDR3 has 15 amino acids. Trimming cost V 5 bases and J 4 bases; bases outside gene matches: 8. The CDR3 reads CASRQRTSVADTQYF. The CDR3 bases are TGCGCCAGCAGACAAAGGACTAGCGTGGCAGATACGCAGTATTTT. The full variable domain, with the rest looked up from reference TRBV5-1 and TRBJ2-3, is KAGVTQTPRYLIKTRGQQVTLSCSPISGHRSVSWYQQTPGQGLQFLFEYFSETQRNKGNFPGRFSGRQFSNSRSEMNVSTLELGDSALYLCASRQRTSVADTQYFGPGTRLTVL.

The chain recombines TRBV6-6 with TRBJ1-1; a weak D match, TRBD1 (6 bases). The V end lost 10 bases, the J end lost 0 bases, and 12 bases lay between the germline ends. Germline-derived CDR1 and CDR2 are MNHNY and SVGAGI (reference sequence). The CDR3 has 13 amino acids. The CDR3 protein is CATARTVNTEAFF. CDR3 bases: TGTGCCACCGCTCGGACAGTGAACACTGAAGCTTTCTTT.

The rearrangement uses TRBV29-1 and TRBJ1-1, with TRBD1 matching over 8 bases. CDR1 SQVTM and CDR2 ANQGSEA come from the germline V gene. The junction had 19 bases not matched to a gene; V was cut back by 4 bases and J by 0 bases. There are 19 residues in the CDR3. CDR3 amino acids: CSVVPFGQGFFKVNTEAFF. DNA of the CDR3: TGCAGCGTTGTCCCATTCGGACAGGGTTTCTTTAAGGTGAACACTGAAGCTTTCTTT.

In this sample, this clone turned up a few times. V gene TRBV6-6 combines with J gene TRBJ2-5; possible D gene TRBD1, 7 bases. This CDR3 has 14 residues. Looked up from germline, CDR1 is MNHNY and CDR2 is SVGAGI (reference sequence). V was trimmed by 5 bases and J by 4 bases, leaving 14 bases between them. The CDR3 protein is CASSTGTAGETQYF. DNA for the CDR3: TGTGCCAGCAGTACGGGGACAGCGGGAGAGACCCAGTACTTC.

This chain joins TRBV5-1 and TRBJ2-5; the match to TRBD2 covers 7 bases. The CDR3 covers 15 residues. Trimming took 0 bases from V and 2 from J; bases not matched to a gene: 4. CDR1 and CDR2 from the germline V gene are SGHRS and YFSETQ. CDR3 sequence reads: CASSLVGGKQETQYF. CDR3 DNA: TGCGCCAGCAGCTTGGTGGGGGGGAAACAAGAGACCCAGTACTTC.

The genes are TRBV7-6 and TRBJ1-2; tentatively, D is TRBD1 (5 bases). The CDR3 runs 14 residues. CDR1 and CDR2 from the germline V gene are SGHVS and FNYEAQ. Trimming cost V 5 bases and J 2 bases, with 12 bases left between them. Here the CDR3 DNA reads TGTGCCAGCAGCCGGGGTGGGGGGAACTATGGCTACACCTTC. Protein product: CASSRGGGNYGYTF.

This chain joins TRBV14 and TRBJ1-1; tentatively, D is TRBD1 (6 bases). The germline V gene has CDR1 SGHDN and CDR2 FVKESK. The CDR3 has 13 amino acids. Trimming removed 4 bases from V and 7 bases from J, with 13 bases in between. The CDR3 spells CASSRRGGGEAFF. The CDR3 nucleotides are TGTGCCAGCAGCCGAAGGGGGGGCGGTGAAGCTTTCTTT.